These T cell receptor beta chains were read from a single sample in a study of cytomegalovirus exposure and HLA in healthy donors. Libraries were prepared by immunoSEQ multiplex PCR; TCRdb keeps only in-frame clonotypes and omits some of them. The sample records some 93,000 clones, roughly four fifths being singletons. Specimen: PBMCs. These receptors all come from a man aged 50-60 years in good health and CMV-seronegative. The CDR3 runs from the conserved cysteine through the conserved F or W. The order of the fields is V gene, J gene, clone size, D gene, CDR3 DNA, CDR3 protein. D genes are given only for firm matches. Only part of the rows carry a size: once, few, many, or a class if the clone is expanded.

V: TRBV7-2; J: TRBJ2-7; size: once; D: -; DNA: TGTGCCAGCAGCCTGGGGGAAGGGGGTCGCTACGAGCAGTACTTC; CDR3: CASSLGEGGRYEQYF
V: TRBV6-6; J: TRBJ1-1; size: -; D: -; DNA: TGTGCCAGCAGTACTGGCGCAGGGGCCACTGAAGCTTTCTTT; CDR3: CASSTGAGATEAFF
V: TRBV4-1; J: TRBJ2-7; size: -; D: -; DNA: TGCGCCAGCAGCTCAGCTACGGGATCGTACGAGCAGTACTTC; CDR3: CASSSATGSYEQYF
V: TRBV7-9; J: TRBJ2-7; size: -; D: -; DNA: TGTGCCAGCAGCTTAGACAGGGTCGACGAGCAGTACTTC; CDR3: CASSLDRVDEQYF
V: TRBV28; J: TRBJ1-5; size: -; D: TRBD1; DNA: TGTGCCAGCAGGCACCGGGACAGATGGAATCAGCCCCAGCATTTT; CDR3: CASRHRDRWNQPQHF
V: TRBV2; J: TRBJ2-5; size: -; D: -; DNA: TGTGCCAGCAGTGGTGAGCGGACGTCGCAAGAGACCCAGTACTTC; CDR3: CASSGERTSQETQYF
V: TRBV7-9; J: TRBJ1-2; size: -; D: TRBD1; DNA: TGTGCCAGCAGCCAGGGACAGTCGGGAGCCTTCTATGGCTACACCTTC; CDR3: CASSQGQSGAFYGYTF
V: TRBV27; J: TRBJ2-7; size: -; D: TRBD1; DNA: TGTGCCAGCAGTCCTTTGGGACAGATCGAGCAGTACTTC; CDR3: CASSPLGQIEQYF
V: TRBV5-4; J: TRBJ1-2; size: -; D: -; DNA: TGTGCCAGCAGCCCGGGGGGTCGGGACTATGGCTACACCTTC; CDR3: CASSPGGRDYGYTF
V: TRBV21-1; J: TRBJ2-1; size: -; D: -; DNA: TGTGCCAGCAGCAAATTGTGGCTTCCCTACAATGAGCAGTTCTTC; CDR3: CASSKLWLPYNEQFF
V: TRBV19; J: TRBJ1-1; size: -; D: -; DNA: TGTGCCAGTAATCTCGAACAGGGCCGTCTGAACACTGAAGCTTTCTTT; CDR3: CASNLEQGRLNTEAFF
V: TRBV7-9; J: TRBJ2-2; size: -; D: TRBD2; DNA: TGTTCCAGCAGCTTCGGTGAAACGACTAGCGGGGCCAACACCGGGGAGCTGTTTTTT; CDR3: CSSSFGETTSGANTGELFF
V: TRBV9; J: TRBJ2-1; size: -; D: -; DNA: TGTGCCAGCAGCGTAGGCTTGGAGGGCAGGCGGTACAATGAGCAGTTCTTC; CDR3: CASSVGLEGRRYNEQFF
V: TRBV19; J: TRBJ2-2; size: -; D: -; DNA: TGTGCCAGTAGGCCCCGAGGACTGGACACCGGGGAGCTGTTTTTT; CDR3: CASRPRGLDTGELFF
V: TRBV19; J: TRBJ2-1; size: once; D: TRBD2; DNA: TGTGCCAGTAGTACGGGACTAGCGGGAGCTTACAATGAGCAGTTCTTC; CDR3: CASSTGLAGAYNEQFF
V: TRBV28; J: TRBJ1-4; size: -; D: -; DNA: TGTGCCAGCAGTGGGGGGGGTGGAGAAAAACTGTTTTTT; CDR3: CASSGGGGEKLFF
V: TRBV27; J: TRBJ1-1; size: -; D: TRBD1; DNA: TGTGCCAGCAGGGATCCGGGACAGGGGCCCTTCGGTCGGGCTTTCTTT; CDR3: CASRDPGQGPFGRAFF
V: TRBV7-9; J: TRBJ1-1; size: -; D: -; DNA: TGTGCCAGCAGCCCTACCGGACTGGGTGAAGCTTTCTTT; CDR3: CASSPTGLGEAFF
V: TRBV6-1; J: TRBJ2-1; size: -; D: TRBD1; DNA: TGTGCCAGCAGTGAGGGACAGGGCTCCTACAATGAGCAGTTCTTC; CDR3: CASSEGQGSYNEQFF
V: TRBV29-1; J: TRBJ1-1; size: -; D: -; DNA: TGCAGCGTTTCAGAGAACACTGAAGCTTTCTTT; CDR3: CSVSENTEAFF
V: TRBV7-9; J: TRBJ2-1; size: -; D: TRBD2; DNA: TGTGCCAGCAGCTTAAGGCGAGGACTAGCCCATGAGCAGTTCTTC; CDR3: CASSLRRGLAHEQFF
V: TRBV28; J: TRBJ1-2; size: -; D: -; DNA: TGTGCCAGCAGTCCGAGGGTTGGGAAAACAGCGGCTTATGGCTACACCTTC; CDR3: CASSPRVGKTAAYGYTF
V: TRBV7-3; J: TRBJ2-4; size: -; D: -; DNA: TGTGCCAGCAGCCAATCCTCCGGACAATTAGCCAAAAACATTCAGTACTTC; CDR3: CASSQSSGQLAKNIQYF
V: TRBV28; J: TRBJ1-2; size: -; D: TRBD1; DNA: TGTGCCAGCAGTTTAGGGACAGGGGGCGCGAATGGCTACACCTTC; CDR3: CASSLGTGGANGYTF
V: TRBV7-9; J: TRBJ2-5; size: once; D: TRBD1; DNA: TGTGCCAGCAGCTTGACAGGGGTTGAGCAGTACTTC; CDR3: CASSLTGVEQYF
V: TRBV6-7; J: TRBJ2-4; size: once; D: -; DNA: TGTGCCAGCAGCACGGGACTGGCCTTAGCCAAAAACATTCAGTACTTC; CDR3: CASSTGLALAKNIQYF
V: TRBV25-1; J: TRBJ2-2; size: -; D: -; DNA: TGTGCCAGCAGCTGGGGGGCGAACACCGGGGAGCTGTTTTTT; CDR3: CASSWGANTGELFF
V: TRBV27; J: TRBJ2-3; size: once; D: -; DNA: TGTGCCAGCAGCCCCCCGGGAGGGGGCGGGTATTTT; CDR3: CASSPPGGGGYF
V: TRBV7-9; J: TRBJ1-1; size: -; D: -; DNA: TGTGCCAGCAGCCACTATAGTGCGGTAGGCACTGAAGCTTTCTTT; CDR3: CASSHYSAVGTEAFF
V: TRBV5-6; J: TRBJ2-7; size: -; D: -; DNA: TGTGCCAGCAGCCCCGGAGGCTTCTCCTACGAGCAGTACTTC; CDR3: CASSPGGFSYEQYF
V: TRBV4-2; J: TRBJ2-5; size: -; D: -; DNA: TGTGCCAGCAGCCAAGATGAGGCGGGGGCCGAAGAGACCCAGTACTTC; CDR3: CASSQDEAGAEETQYF
V: TRBV6-6; J: TRBJ2-7; size: -; D: TRBD1; DNA: TGTGCCAGCAGTTACGGACAGGACAGGGGGGACGAGCAGTACTTC; CDR3: CASSYGQDRGDEQYF
V: TRBV5-4; J: TRBJ2-5; size: -; D: TRBD1; DNA: TGTGCCAGCAGCTGGGACAGGACGGAAGAGACCCAGTACTTC; CDR3: CASSWDRTEETQYF
V: TRBV7-9; J: TRBJ2-7; size: -; D: TRBD1; DNA: TGTGCCAGCAGCTCGGGACAGGGAGCCTACGAGCAGTACTTC; CDR3: CASSSGQGAYEQYF
V: TRBV4-1; J: TRBJ2-7; size: -; D: TRBD1; DNA: TGCGCCAGCAGCCAAGATTGGGACAGCTCCTACGAGCAGTACTTC; CDR3: CASSQDWDSSYEQYF
V: TRBV4-2; J: TRBJ1-4; size: -; D: TRBD1; DNA: TGTGCCAGCAGCCAAGTAGGGGGCGACGAAAAACTGTTTTTT; CDR3: CASSQVGGDEKLFF
V: TRBV7-2; J: TRBJ2-7; size: -; D: -; DNA: TGTGCCAGCAGTCCACAGGGCGGGCACGAGCAGTACTTC; CDR3: CASSPQGGHEQYF
V: TRBV4-3; J: TRBJ2-5; size: -; D: TRBD2; DNA: TGCGCCAGCAGCCCGGGACTAGCAAGAGAGACCCAGTACTTC; CDR3: CASSPGLARETQYF
V: TRBV25-1; J: TRBJ2-5; size: -; D: TRBD2; DNA: TGTGCCAGCAGTGCTAGCGGTCAAGAGACCCAGTACTTC; CDR3: CASSASGQETQYF
V: TRBV5-1; J: TRBJ2-6; size: -; D: TRBD1; DNA: TGCGCCAGCATGAGCTATACAGGGGCGCAACGCTCTGGGGCCAACGTCCTGACTTTC; CDR3: CASMSYTGAQRSGANVLTF
V: TRBV5-1; J: TRBJ1-1; size: once; D: -; DNA: TGCGCCAGCAGCTTGAGCCAGGGGAATTTGAACACTGAAGCTTTCTTT; CDR3: CASSLSQGNLNTEAFF
V: TRBV5-1; J: TRBJ1-2; size: once; D: TRBD1; DNA: TGCGCCAGCCGATTCACCGGGACAGCTTCTTTAGGCTACACCTTC; CDR3: CASRFTGTASLGYTF
V: TRBV9; J: TRBJ1-2; size: -; D: -; DNA: TGTGCCAGCACCTTACAGGGTGCCTATGGCTACACCTTC; CDR3: CASTLQGAYGYTF
V: TRBV5-6; J: TRBJ2-7; size: -; D: TRBD2; DNA: TGTGCCAGCAGCCGTGGCCCGGGACTAGCGTCTACCTACGAGCAGTACTTC; CDR3: CASSRGPGLASTYEQYF
V: TRBV7-9; J: TRBJ2-7; size: -; D: -; DNA: TGTGCCAGCAGCTACCTATCTATCTACGAGCAGTACTTC; CDR3: CASSYLSIYEQYF